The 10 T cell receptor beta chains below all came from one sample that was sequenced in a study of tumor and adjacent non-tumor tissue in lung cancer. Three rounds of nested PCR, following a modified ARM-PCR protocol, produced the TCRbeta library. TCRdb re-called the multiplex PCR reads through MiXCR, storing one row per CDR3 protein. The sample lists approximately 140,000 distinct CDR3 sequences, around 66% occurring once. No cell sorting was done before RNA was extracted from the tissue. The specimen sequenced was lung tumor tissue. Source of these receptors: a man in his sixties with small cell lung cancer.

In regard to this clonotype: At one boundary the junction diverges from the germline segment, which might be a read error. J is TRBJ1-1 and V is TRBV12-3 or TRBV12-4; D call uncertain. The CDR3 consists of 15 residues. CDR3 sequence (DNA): TGTGCCAGCAGTTTACGAGCGGGGATGAACACTGAAGCTTCCTTT. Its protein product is CASSLRAGMNTEASF.

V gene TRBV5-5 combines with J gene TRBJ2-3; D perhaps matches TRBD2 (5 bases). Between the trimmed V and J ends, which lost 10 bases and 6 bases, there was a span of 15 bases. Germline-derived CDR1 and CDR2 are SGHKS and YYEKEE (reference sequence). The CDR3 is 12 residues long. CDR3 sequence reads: CAHSFPGDTQYF. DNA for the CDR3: TGTGCCCACAGCTTTCCGGGGGATACGCAGTATTTT.

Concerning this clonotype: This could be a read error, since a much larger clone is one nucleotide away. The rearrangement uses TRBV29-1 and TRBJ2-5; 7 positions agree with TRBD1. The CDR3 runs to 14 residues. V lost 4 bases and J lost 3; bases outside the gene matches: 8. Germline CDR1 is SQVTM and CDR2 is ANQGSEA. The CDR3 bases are TGCAGCGTTGGCTGTACAGGGGTGAAAGAGACCCAGTACTTC. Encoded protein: CSVGCTGVKETQYF. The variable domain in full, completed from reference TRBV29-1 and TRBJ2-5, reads SAVISQKPSRDICQRGTSLTIQCQVDSQVTMMFWYRQQPGQSLTLIATANQGSEATYESGFVIDKFPISRPNLTFSTLTVSNMSPEDSSIYLCSVGCTGVKETQYFGPGTRLLVL.

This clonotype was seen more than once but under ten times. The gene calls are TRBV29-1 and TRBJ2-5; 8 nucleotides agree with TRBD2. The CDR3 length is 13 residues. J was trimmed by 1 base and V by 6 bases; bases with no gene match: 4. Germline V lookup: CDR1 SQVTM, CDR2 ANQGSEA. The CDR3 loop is CSVRLATQETQYF. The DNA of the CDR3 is TGCAGCGTCAGACTAGCGACCCAAGAGACCCAGTACTTC. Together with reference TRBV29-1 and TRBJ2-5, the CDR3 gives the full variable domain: SAVISQKPSRDICQRGTSLTIQCQVDSQVTMMFWYRQQPGQSLTLIATANQGSEATYESGFVIDKFPISRPNLTFSTLTVSNMSPEDSSIYLCSVRLATQETQYFGPGTRLLVL.

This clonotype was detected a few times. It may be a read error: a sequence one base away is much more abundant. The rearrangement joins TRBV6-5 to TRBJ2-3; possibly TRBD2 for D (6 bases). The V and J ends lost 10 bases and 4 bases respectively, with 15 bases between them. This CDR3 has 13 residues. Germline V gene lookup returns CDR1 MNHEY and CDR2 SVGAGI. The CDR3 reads CANKGGTADTQYF. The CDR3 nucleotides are TGTGCCAACAAGGGCGGGACCGCAGATACGCAGTATTTT.

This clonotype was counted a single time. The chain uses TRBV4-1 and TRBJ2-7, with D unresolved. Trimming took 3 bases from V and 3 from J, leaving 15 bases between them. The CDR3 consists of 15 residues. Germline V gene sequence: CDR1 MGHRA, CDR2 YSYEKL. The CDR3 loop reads CASSQDLRESYEQYV. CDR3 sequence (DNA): TGCGCCAGCAGCCAGGATCTAAGAGAGAGCTACGAGCAGTACGTC.

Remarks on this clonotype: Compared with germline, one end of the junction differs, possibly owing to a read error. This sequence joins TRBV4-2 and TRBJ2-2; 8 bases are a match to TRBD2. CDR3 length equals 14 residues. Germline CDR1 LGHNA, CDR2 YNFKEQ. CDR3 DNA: TGTGCCAGCGGCCAAGATCGCCTTAGCGGGGAGCTGTCTTTT. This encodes CASGQDRLSGELSF.

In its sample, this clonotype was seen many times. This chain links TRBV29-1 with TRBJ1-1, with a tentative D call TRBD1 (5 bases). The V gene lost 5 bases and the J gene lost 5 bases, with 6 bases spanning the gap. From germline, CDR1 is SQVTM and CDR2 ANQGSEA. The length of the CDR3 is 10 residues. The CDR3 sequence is CSVRGTEAFF. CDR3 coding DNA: TGCAGCGTTCGGGGGACTGAAGCTTTCTTT.

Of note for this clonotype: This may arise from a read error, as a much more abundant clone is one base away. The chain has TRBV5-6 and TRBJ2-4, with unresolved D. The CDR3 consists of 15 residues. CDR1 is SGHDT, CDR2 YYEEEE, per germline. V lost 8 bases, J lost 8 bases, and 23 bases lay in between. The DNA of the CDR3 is TGTGCCAGTACCCCTTTAAGGTCGGAGAGATACATTCAGTACTTC. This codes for CASTPLRSERYIQYF. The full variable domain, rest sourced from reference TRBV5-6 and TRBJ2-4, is DAGVTQSPTHLIKTRGQQVTLRCSPKSGHDTVSWYQQALGQGPQFIFQYYEEEERQRGNFPDRFSGHQFPNYSSELNVNALLLGDSALYLCASTPLRSERYIQYFGAGTRLSVL.

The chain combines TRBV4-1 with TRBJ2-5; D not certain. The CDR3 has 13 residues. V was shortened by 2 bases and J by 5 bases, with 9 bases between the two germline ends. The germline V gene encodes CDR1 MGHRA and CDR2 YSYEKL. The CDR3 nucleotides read TGCGCCAGCAGCCAATCCTCAGTCGAGACCCAGTACTTC. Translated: CASSQSSVETQYF.